The 27 T cell receptor beta chains below all came from one sample that was sequenced in a study of Graves' ophthalmopathy and Graves' hyperthyroidism. RNA transcripts provided the template for amplifying TCR beta CDR3 regions. Scientists carried out first-round RT-PCR using HTBI primers and then a second-round multiplex PCR. One entry per CDR3 protein results from TCRdb running MiXCR on the multiplex PCR reads. The table includes 500,000 to 800,000 distinct CDR3 sequences, roughly two fifths detected once. Sequencing was carried out using peripheral blood. The receptors were gathered from an adult man with Graves' ophthalmopathy.

The chain couples TRBV29-1 to TRBJ1-1, with D unresolved. Germline CDR1 and CDR2: SQVTM and ANQGSEA. The length of the CDR3 is 12 residues. In DNA form, the CDR3 reads TGCAGTCTCGCGGGGTGGAACACTGAAGCTTTCTTT. This codes for CSLAGWNTEAFF.

CDR3 region: CSVDGDRGNTYEQYV. In DNA form, the CDR3 reads TGCAGCGTCGATGGGGACAGGGGTAATACCTACGAGCAGTACGTC. The gene calls are TRBV29-1 and TRBJ2-7; 10 bases agree with TRBD1. CDR3 size: 15 residues. The trim removed 6 bases at V and 2 bases at J, leaving 10 bases unmatched. Germline CDR1 reads SQVTM; CDR2 reads ANQGSEA.

Worth noting for this clonotype: A read error may be the cause here, since a much bigger clone is one base away. The chain couples TRBV5-1 to TRBJ2-5, with D uncertain. This CDR3 is 14 amino acids long. The germline V gene has CDR1 SGHRS and CDR2 YFSETQ. The CDR3 protein is CASSLIAGQETRYF. DNA of the CDR3: TGCGCCAGCAGCTTGATCGCTGGGCAAGAGACCCGGTACTTC.

V gene TRBV5-1 combines with J gene TRBJ2-7; TRBD2 agrees at 9 bases. Matching the DNA end better, TRBJ2-1 makes the J call doubtful. Germline CDR1 is SGHRS and CDR2 is YFSETQ. The CDR3 totals 16 residues. CDR3 DNA sequence: TGCGCCAGCAGCTTGGTTAGCGGGAGCTCCTACAATGAGCAGTTCTTC. Its protein product is CASSLVSGSSYNEQFF.

This clonotype was recorded at least ten times. This rearrangement joins TRBV7-2 to TRBJ2-7; no clear D. CDR3 length: 15 residues. The V end lost 1 base, the J end lost 5 bases, and 15 bases lay between the germline ends. Looked up from germline, CDR1 is SGHTA and CDR2 is FQGNSA. CDR3 in DNA: TGTGCCAGCAGCTTAGGCTTATCCGAATCGGACGAGCAGTACTTC. This sequence encodes CASSLGLSESDEQYF.

Worth noting for this clonotype: A much larger clone sits a single nucleotide away, making a read error possible. The chain has TRBV2 and TRBJ2-7; D uncertain. Per germline, CDR1 SNHLY and CDR2 FYNNEI. The CDR3 runs to 15 residues. The CDR3 DNA follows: TGCGCCAGCACGCCAGGTATAGAAAGCTCCTACGAGCAGCACTTC. Translated, it gives CASTPGIESSYEQHF.

The table lists this clonotype with many counts. The chain recombines TRBV15 with TRBJ2-5; D tentatively fits TRBD1 or TRBD2 (5 bases each). The CDR3 has 15 amino acids. Germline V gives CDR1 LNHNV, CDR2 YYDKDF (reference sequence). V gave up 5 bases and J gave up 2 bases, with 15 bases separating them. The CDR3 region has the DNA TGTGCCACCAGCGGACGCCGGGACCTGCAAGAGACCCAGTACTTC. Amino acids: CATSGRRDLQETQYF.

V and J are TRBV7-2 and TRBJ1-1, with D hard to call. This CDR3 is built from 12 residues. Germline V gene sequence: CDR1 SGHTA, CDR2 FQGNSA. The V gene lost 2 bases and the J gene lost 10 bases, with 11 bases spanning the gap. In DNA, the CDR3 is TGTGCCAGCAGCTTACGGCTAGCGGGAGCTTTCTTT. It yields the protein CASSLRLAGAFF.

The chain carries TRBV7-9 and TRBJ1-2; D gene unclear. V lost 4 bases and J 2 bases, leaving 14 bases between the germline ends. There are 15 residues in the CDR3. The germline gives CDR1 SEHNR, CDR2 FQNEAQ (reference sequence). The CDR3 reads CASSSLPRRNYGYTF. The CDR3 DNA follows: TGTGCCAGCAGCTCACTCCCCCGCAGGAACTATGGCTACACCTTC.

This clonotype was seen only a few times. The genes are TRBV7-9 and TRBJ2-7; possible D gene TRBD1, 6 bases. With the DNA end fitting TRBJ2-1 better, the J assignment may be wrong. The CDR3 loop spans 13 amino acids. Germline V gene lookup returns CDR1 SEHNR and CDR2 FQNEAQ (reference sequence). Here the CDR3 DNA reads TGTGCCAGCAGCTTAGGGGGGCGGAATGAGCAGTTCTTC. Its protein is CASSLGGRNEQFF.

The J gene is TRBJ1-2, the V gene TRBV6-2 or TRBV6-3, with D possibly TRBD1 on 5 matching bases. CDR3 length: 14 residues. Trimming removed 7 bases at V and 0 bases at J, with 12 bases between. From germline, CDR1 is MNHEY and CDR2 SVGEGT. Here the CDR3 DNA reads TGTGCCAGCACTTCCAGGGTGGCTAACTATGGCTACACCTTC. Protein sequence: CASTSRVANYGYTF.

A remark on this clonotype: The conserved phenylalanine or tryptophan is not found at the CDR3 terminus, so this likely reflects a read error. V and J are TRBV29-1 and TRBJ1-2; 10 positions match TRBD1. In germline, CDR1 is SQVTM, CDR2 ANQGSEA. The J segment lost 8 bases and the V segment lost 0 bases, leaving 6 bases of the junction unmatched. This CDR3 is 14 amino acids long. CDR3 in DNA: TGCAGCGTTGAAGATAAGGGACAGGGGCGCGGCTACACCTCC. As protein: CSVEDKGQGRGYTS.

The rearrangement uses TRBV29-1 and TRBJ1-1, with 8 bases matching TRBD1. Losses at the gene ends were 4 bases for V and 5 bases for J; bases not matched to a gene: 9. This CDR3 contains 14 residues. The germline gives CDR1 SQVTM, CDR2 ANQGSEA. The CDR3 spells CSVVIGRGRTEAFF. The CDR3 coding sequence is TGCAGCGTTGTTATTGGCAGGGGGCGAACTGAAGCTTTCTTT.

Note on this clonotype: A clone one base away is much larger, so this may be a read error. V is TRBV20-1 and J is TRBJ2-5; no firm D call. The germline CDR1 and CDR2 sequences are DFQATT and SNEGSKA (reference sequence). The CDR3 has 11 amino acids. CDR3 region: CSAPYQETQCF. The CDR3 nucleotides read TGCAGTGCTCCGTACCAAGAGACCCAGTGCTTC.

V usage is TRBV15 and J usage is TRBJ2-5, with 9 bases identical to TRBD1. Germline CDR1 is LNHNV and CDR2 is YYDKDF (reference sequence). Trimming cost V 1 base and J 5 bases; bases outside gene matches: 2. The CDR3 has 14 residues. CDR3 nucleotides: TGTGCCACCAGCAGAGGACAGGGGGGGGAGACCCAGTACTTC. Its translation is CATSRGQGGETQYF.

This clonotype has at least ten counts. CDR3 residues: CASSEGLGGNTIYF. The CDR3 bases are TGTGCCAGCAGTGAGGGTTTGGGCGGAAACACCATATATTTT. J is TRBJ1-3 and V is TRBV2; D gene ambiguous. The V gene lost 3 bases and the J gene lost 4 bases, with 10 bases spanning the gap. The CDR3 spans 14 residues. Germline loops: CDR1 SNHLY, CDR2 FYNNEI.

This clonotype was counted many times. The chain has TRBV2 and TRBJ2-7; D not resolved. The germline V gene encodes CDR1 SNHLY and CDR2 FYNNEI. CDR3 length: 13 residues. The V and J ends lost 7 bases and 3 bases respectively, with 13 bases between them. In DNA, the CDR3 is TGTGCCAGCACAAAACTTGGTGGCTACGAGCAGTACTTC. Amino acid sequence: CASTKLGGYEQYF.

This clonotype was seen a handful of times. The CDR3 here is CASSSADYPNEKLFF. In nucleotides, the CDR3 is TGTGCCAGCAGCTCCGCAGATTACCCCAATGAAAAACTGTTTTTT. The rearrangement links TRBV5-4 to TRBJ1-4, with unresolved D. This CDR3 is built from 15 residues. Germline loops: CDR1 SGHNT, CDR2 YYREEE (reference sequence). V shed 3 bases and J shed 5 bases, with 14 bases lying between them.

This clonotype was recorded at least ten times. One junction end disagrees with the germline gene, perhaps due to a read error. The chain uses TRBV5-1 and TRBJ1-2; no clear D. Germline CDR1 reads SGHRS; CDR2 reads YFSETQ. CDR3 length equals 14 residues. CDR3 in amino acids: CASSLVGQNYGYTF. In DNA, the CDR3 is TGTGCCAGCAGCTTGGTTGGGCAGAACTATGGCTACACCTTC.

This chain joins TRBV7-2 and TRBJ2-6; TRBD1 matches at 12 bases. Trimming cost V 0 bases and J 8 bases; bases outside gene matches: 11. Germline V gene sequence: CDR1 SGHTA, CDR2 FQGNSA. The CDR3 consists of 19 residues. CDR3 sequence reads: CASSLAGTGGSVGPNVLTF. The CDR3 bases are TGTGCCAGCAGCTTAGCCGGGACAGGGGGCAGTGTGGGACCCAACGTCCTGACTTTC.

The chain combines TRBV7-8 with TRBJ2-2; TRBD1 matches 7 bases. Germline trimming cut 4 bases from V and 8 bases from J; bases unmatched to any gene: 4. Germline CDR1 SGHVS, CDR2 FQNEAQ. The CDR3 contains 13 residues. The CDR3 sequence: CASSSVQGGELFF. CDR3 DNA sequence: TGTGCCAGCAGCTCGGTACAGGGGGGGGAGCTGTTTTTT.

To note about this clonotype: Likely a read error: the CDR3 ends without its conserved phenylalanine or tryptophan. No DNA is shown, since the ends of the CDR3 on it are uncertain; the CDR3 is the one TCRdb lists. The chain links TRBV11-3 to TRBJ1-1; the tabulated D call, TRBD1, remains unverified against the DNA. The germline V gene encodes CDR1 SGHNT and CDR2 YENEEA. Ends included, the CDR3 has 14 residues. This CDR3 is CASSWTGGTGHCQS.

V usage is TRBV29-1 and J usage is TRBJ1-2; a weak D match, TRBD1 (5 bases). CDR1 and CDR2 from the germline V gene are SQVTM and ANQGSEA. The CDR3 is 13 amino acids. V was shortened by 4 bases and J by 5 bases, with 14 bases between the two germline ends. The CDR3, as DNA: TGCAGCGTTGGAACCGGGACGGAGTATGGCTACACCTTC. As protein: CSVGTGTEYGYTF.

This chain uses TRBV10-3 with TRBJ2-5; 7 bases align to TRBD2. CDR1 and CDR2 from the germline V gene are ENHRY and SYGVKD. The trim removed 4 bases at V and 7 bases at J, leaving 15 bases unmatched. The CDR3 extends over 16 amino acids. CDR3 in amino acids: CAISGVTPGGAGTQYF. CDR3 DNA: TGTGCCATCAGTGGAGTCACCCCGGGAGGAGCGGGGACCCAGTACTTC.

The chain has TRBV19 and TRBJ2-3; D perhaps matches TRBD2 (5 bases). With 8 bases removed from V and 0 bases from J, the gap between germline ends came to 15 bases. The germline V gene has CDR1 LNHDA and CDR2 SQIVND (reference sequence). This CDR3 has 15 amino acids. The CDR3 is CASSHGLTSTDTQYF. The CDR3 coding sequence is TGTGCCAGTTCGCACGGACTGACTAGCACAGATACGCAGTATTTT.

This clonotype was detected many times. The chain recombines TRBV2 with TRBJ1-6; D is perhaps TRBD1 (6 bases). Germline V gene data show CDR1 as SNHLY and CDR2 as FYNNEI. The V end lost 7 bases, the J end lost 7 bases, and 11 bases lay between the germline ends. The CDR3 totals 13 residues. Here the CDR3 reads CASTTGLNSPLHF. The CDR3 region has the DNA TGTGCCAGCACCACAGGGCTCAATTCACCCCTCCACTTT.

This clonotype was observed a handful of times. The CDR3 reads CSGGGRETQYF. Written as DNA, the CDR3 is TGCAGTGGAGGGGGCAGGGAGACCCAGTACTTC. The chain couples TRBV29-1 to TRBJ2-5, with a possible D match to TRBD1 (7 bases). The germline gives CDR1 SQVTM, CDR2 ANQGSEA. The CDR3 is made up of 11 amino acids.